This record looks at one T cell receptor beta chain sequence and its context. The data stem from a study of control samples from healthy donors and cancer patients. Assay: immunoSEQ multiplex PCR; the TCRdb copy retains only in-frame clones and omits some. The data show approximately 82,000 clones, 93% seen once. The germline gives CDR1 KGHSH, CDR2 LQKENI. V lost 5 bases, J lost 13 bases, and 12 bases stayed unmatched. The CDR3 sequence is 13 residues long. The sequencing input was PBMCs. The sequence was obtained from a woman aged 40 to 55 with lung cancer. The V call is TRBV18, the J call TRBJ1-1, with TRBD1 matching over 8 bases. In DNA form, the CDR3 reads TGTGCCAGCTCAACGGGCAGGGGACAGGAGGATTTCTTT. This sequence encodes CASSTGRGQEDFF. The full variable domain, completed using reference TRBV18 and TRBJ1-1, is NAGVMQNPRHLVRRRGQEARLRCSPMKGHSHVYWYRQLPEEGLKFMVYLQKENIIDESGMPKERFSAEFPKEGPSILRIQQVVRGDSAAYFCASSTGRGQEDFFGQGTRLTVV.